A selection of T cell receptor beta chains follows, all from one sample in a study of a mutant IDH1 vaccine in newly diagnosed glioma. These receptors are not linked to any known antigen. Produced via immunoSEQ multiplex PCR; TCRdb's table is partial and in-frame only. Found here are fewer than 55,000 clones, 65% of them singletons; the top ten hold under 5.5%. Sequences were derived from peripheral blood mononuclear cells (PBMCs), sampled from a glioma patient whose treatment included an IDH1 peptide vaccine. The receptors shown here come from a man aged 40-55 years with glioma. Some clones in this sample may be carry-over from other donors' samples. CDR3s include the opening cysteine and the closing phenylalanine or tryptophan. Fields, in order: V gene, clone size, D gene, J gene, CDR3 protein, CDR3 DNA. A D gene is named only where the DNA matches it firmly. Clone size is not always given. Where it is, it says once, few, many or a class for expanded clones.

>TRBV6-1|.|.|TRBJ2-2
CASSEVRVGELFF
TGTGCCAGCAGTGAAGTGAGGGTCGGGGAGCTGTTTTTT
>TRBV6-5|once|.|TRBJ1-1
CASSYGGYWAEAFF
TGTGCCAGCAGTTACGGGGGCTATTGGGCTGAAGCTTTCTTT
>TRBV6-6|.|.|TRBJ2-7
CASRPGLARVYEQYF
TGTGCCAGCAGACCAGGTCTAGCGAGAGTCTACGAGCAGTACTTC
>TRBV27|.|.|TRBJ1-1
CASIARAGRRLNTEAFF
TGTGCCAGCATCGCACGCGCCGGCCGAAGATTGAACACTGAAGCTTTCTTT
>TRBV19|.|TRBD1|TRBJ2-6
CASRNIGTGISGANVLTF
TGTGCCAGTAGAAACATCGGGACAGGGATCTCTGGGGCCAACGTCCTGACTTTC
>TRBV15|.|.|TRBJ2-7
CATSRARGAAYEQYF
TGTGCCACCAGCAGAGCCCGGGGAGCAGCCTACGAGCAGTACTTC
>TRBV19|.|.|TRBJ1-6
CASSPAGGSYSPLHF
TGTGCCAGTAGTCCGGCCGGGGGCAGCTATTCACCCCTCCACTTT
>TRBV6-4|.|.|TRBJ1-1
CASSAVGSNTEAFF
TGTGCCAGCAGTGCGGTTGGTTCGAACACTGAAGCTTTCTTT
>TRBV5-1|few|.|TRBJ1-1
CASSLGSFEAFF
TGCGCCAGCAGCTTGGGTAGTTTTGAAGCTTTCTTT
>TRBV10-3|once|.|TRBJ2-3
CAISGRGDSTDTQYF
TGTGCCATCAGTGGGAGGGGCGATAGCACAGATACGCAGTATTTT
>TRBV19|.|.|TRBJ1-2
CASSMLTGKTYTF
TGTGCCAGTAGTATGCTCACCGGGAAAACCTACACCTTC
>TRBV30|.|.|TRBJ1-4
CAWSVGITGEKLFF
TGTGCCTGGAGTGTAGGAATTACAGGGGAAAAACTGTTTTTT
>TRBV5-1|.|TRBD2|TRBJ2-5
CASSLWSGGPETQYF
TGCGCCAGCAGCTTGTGGAGCGGGGGACCGGAGACCCAGTACTTC
>TRBV5-1|.|.|TRBJ2-7
CASSLARVGDEQYF
TGCGCCAGCAGCTTGGCCCGGGTTGGGGACGAGCAGTACTTC
>TRBV30|.|TRBD1|TRBJ1-5
CAWSKQGSRQPQHF
TGTGCCTGGAGTAAACAGGGGTCGCGACAGCCCCAGCATTTT
>TRBV10-1|.|TRBD2|TRBJ2-1
CASSAGGRDEQFF
TGCGCCAGCAGCGCGGGGGGGCGGGATGAGCAGTTCTTC
>TRBV5-1|.|TRBD1|TRBJ2-6
CASSLFGATGAGANVLTF
TGCGCCAGCAGCCTTTTCGGGGCTACAGGGGCAGGGGCCAACGTCCTGACTTTC
>TRBV14|.|.|TRBJ1-6
CASSQDFGRPGSLHF
TGTGCCAGCAGCCAAGATTTTGGGCGGCCTGGTTCCCTCCACTTT
>TRBV7-2|.|TRBD2|TRBJ2-7
CASSFIAGVLYEQYF
TGTGCCAGCAGCTTTATAGCGGGGGTGCTCTACGAGCAGTACTTC
>TRBV7-9|.|.|TRBJ2-5
CASSLYDIPQETQYF
TGTGCCAGCAGCCTATATGACATACCTCAAGAGACCCAGTACTTC
>TRBV4-1|.|.|TRBJ1-2
CASSDSPTGTYGYTF
TGCGCCAGCAGCGACAGCCCCACCGGGACCTATGGCTACACCTTC
>TRBV6-1|.|.|TRBJ1-5
CASSLPALNQPQHF
TGTGCCAGCAGTTTACCGGCCCTTAATCAGCCCCAGCATTTT
>TRBV25-1|few|TRBD2|TRBJ2-5
CASSESAGLAVSETQYF
TGTGCCAGCAGTGAATCTGCGGGACTAGCGGTTTCAGAGACCCAGTACTTC
>TRBV5-6|.|.|TRBJ2-7
CASSQDTDSYEQYF
TGTGCCAGCAGCCAGGACACGGACTCCTACGAGCAGTACTTC
>TRBV18|.|TRBD2|TRBJ2-1
CASSAASGVYNEQFF
TGTGCCAGCTCAGCCGCTAGCGGGGTTTACAATGAGCAGTTCTTC
>TRBV18|.|TRBD2|TRBJ2-3
CASSPAPPSGGVDTQYF
TGTGCCAGCTCACCTGCCCCGCCTAGCGGCGGGGTAGATACGCAGTATTTT
>TRBV7-9|.|.|TRBJ2-3
CASSLDYADTQYF
TGTGCCAGCAGCTTAGATTACGCAGATACGCAGTATTTT
>TRBV5-1|once|TRBD2|TRBJ2-3
CASSVGRLAGGTDTQYF
TGCGCCAGCAGCGTGGGGAGACTAGCGGGGGGTACAGATACGCAGTATTTT
>TRBV14|.|.|TRBJ1-1
CASSQQRIMNTEAFF
TGTGCCAGCAGCCAACAGAGAATTATGAACACTGAAGCTTTCTTT
>TRBV4-1|.|.|TRBJ2-1
CASSQGLGAVNEQFF
TGCGCCAGCAGCCAAGGTTTAGGGGCCGTCAATGAGCAGTTCTTC
>TRBV20-1|.|.|TRBJ2-5
CSAGQETQYF
TGCAGTGCCGGCCAAGAGACCCAGTACTTC
>TRBV19|few|.|TRBJ1-1
CASSRNTEAFF
TGTGCCAGTAGTAGGAACACTGAAGCTTTCTTT
>TRBV10-2|.|.|TRBJ1-1
CASSRGLNTEAFF
TGCGCCAGCAGCCGGGGTCTGAACACTGAAGCTTTCTTT
>TRBV19|.|TRBD1|TRBJ2-7
CASSHRGPYEQYF
TGTGCCAGTAGTCACAGGGGACCTTACGAGCAGTACTTC
>TRBV6-5|.|.|TRBJ1-1
CASSYSTVNTEAFF
TGTGCCAGCAGTTACTCGACGGTGAACACTGAAGCTTTCTTT
>TRBV6-5|.|.|TRBJ2-7
CASSYSITGWYEQYF
TGTGCCAGCAGTTACTCGATTACAGGGTGGTACGAGCAGTACTTC